The rows below give T cell receptor beta chains drawn from one sample of a study of T cell repertoires in cytomegalovirus infection. Their antigen targets remain unknown. TCRdb passed the reads through MiXCR, listing each CDR3 protein once. The sample lists fewer than 1,000,000 distinct CDR3 sequences; under 40% were seen once. Sequences were derived from cultured CD8+ T cells from PBMCs, sampled from culture after CMV antigen stimulation. These receptors all come from a human donor in good health (CMV status not recorded). Some clones in this sample may be carry-over from other donors' samples. Both conserved end residues are part of each CDR3. A D gene is named only where the DNA matches it firmly. Not every row has a clone size; where given, it reads once, few, many or a size class.

clone size	V gene	J gene	D gene	CDR3 protein	CDR3 DNA
few	TRBV7-7	TRBJ2-5	TRBD1	CASSLYRGDAAQYF	TGTGCTAGCAGCTTATACAGGGGGGACGCGGCCCAGTACTTC
few	TRBV7-9	TRBJ1-1	NA	CASSLDGRHWGMNTEAFF	TGTGCCAGCAGCTTAGACGGCAGGCATTGGGGGATGAACACTGAAGCTTTCTTT
once	TRBV4-1	TRBJ2-7	TRBD1	CASSHRQGPSYEQYF	TGCGCCAGCAGCCATAGACAGGGCCCCTCCTACGAGCAGTACTTC
few	TRBV10-3	TRBJ2-5	TRBD2	CAISEREVLGETQYF	TGTGCCATCAGTGAGCGGGAGGTCCTCGGAGAGACCCAGTACTTC
NA	TRBV20-1	TRBJ1-1	NA	CASRPGVDTEAFF	TGCGCCTCAAGACCAGGAGTCGACACTGAAGCTTTCTTT
many	TRBV7-9	TRBJ2-5	NA	CASSSTKKETQYF	TGTGCCAGCAGCTCTACAAAGAAAGAGACCCAGTACTTC
many	TRBV7-2	TRBJ2-3	NA	CASSLPTRPHFTDTQYF	TGTGCCAGCAGCCTCCCGACGCGGCCTCACTTCACAGATACGCAGTATTTT
few	TRBV29-1	TRBJ2-2	NA	CSAWGVEGGELFF	TGCAGCGCCTGGGGGGTTGAAGGCGGGGAGCTGTTTTTT
many	TRBV7-9	TRBJ2-5	NA	CASSFPGNQETQYF	TGTGCCAGCAGCTTTCCGGGCAACCAAGAGACCCAGTACTTC
few	TRBV19	TRBJ2-6	NA	CASSISSISGRVPGANVLTF	TGTGCCAGTAGTATTTCCTCAATTTCGGGCAGGGTCCCTGGGGCCAACGTCCTGACTTTC